The clone carrying this T cell receptor beta chain was recorded once. No antigen is known for it. The data were taken from a study of T cells in Graves' hyperthyroidism and ophthalmopathy. Authors of the study amplified TCR beta CDR3 regions from RNA transcripts. Initially, a first-round RT-PCR of the TCR CDR3 employed the HTBI primer set. TCRdb reanalysed the multiplex PCR reads using MiXCR and keeps one entry per CDR3 protein. The sample has some 600,000 distinct CDR3 sequences; about 45% are singletons. General study findings and limits: A 13 V-J signature model discriminated ophthalmopathy versus stable hyperthyroidism.

Deletions cut 6 bases from V and 7 bases from J, with 13 bases between. Germline V gene lookup returns CDR1 SQVTM and CDR2 ANQGSEA. The CDR3 covers 12 residues. An absence of ophthalmopathy progression within 18 months meant stable Graves' hyperthyroidism. Recently diagnosed hyperthyroidism of less than 2 months' duration affected patients aged 18 to 65. Sequencing was done on a sample of peripheral blood or thyroid tissue (not recorded which). This TCR was recovered from a woman aged 18-30 years with Graves' hyperthyroidism. J is TRBJ1-3 and V is TRBV29-1; the D is unclear. DNA of the CDR3: TGCAGCGTCGGGGTTGGGATGAACACCATATATTTT. It codes for CSVGVGMNTIYF.